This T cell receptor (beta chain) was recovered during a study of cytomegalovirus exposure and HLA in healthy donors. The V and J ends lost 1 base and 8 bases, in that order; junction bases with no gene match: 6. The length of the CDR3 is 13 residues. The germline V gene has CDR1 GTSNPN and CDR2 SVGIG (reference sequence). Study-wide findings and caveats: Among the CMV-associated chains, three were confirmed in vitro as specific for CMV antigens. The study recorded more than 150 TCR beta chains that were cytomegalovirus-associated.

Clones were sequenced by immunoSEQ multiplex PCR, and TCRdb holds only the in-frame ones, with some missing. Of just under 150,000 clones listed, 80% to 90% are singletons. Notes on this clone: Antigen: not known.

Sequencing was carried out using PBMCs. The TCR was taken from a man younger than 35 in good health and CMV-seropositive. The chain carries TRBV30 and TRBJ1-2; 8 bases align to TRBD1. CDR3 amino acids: CAWSAGDRRGYTF. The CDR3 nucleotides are TGTGCCTGGAGTGCGGGGGACAGGAGGGGCTACACCTTC.